The 19 T cell receptor beta chains presented below share a single source sample, sequenced in a study of regulatory T cells in long-lasting Graves disease. Arm-PCR of CDR3 regions and iRepertoire HTBI primers were used to build TCR beta libraries. TCRdb reanalysed the multiplex PCR reads using MiXCR and keeps one entry per CDR3 protein. This repertoire shows 450,000 to 500,000 distinct CDR3 sequences, about a sixth found once; its top ten account for 10% to 15%. The time point was: newly diagnosed GD, antithyroid drugs for less than 3 months. The TCR library was prepared using RNA isolated from PBMCs. The data also belong to a second study, concerning T cells in Graves' hyperthyroidism and ophthalmopathy.

The specimen comprised peripheral blood mononuclear cells (PBMCs), sampled at new diagnosis, from a patient treated with antithyroid drugs. These TCRs come from a man between 35 and 55 years old with Graves disease.

V gene TRBV20-1 combines with J gene TRBJ2-7, with TRBD2 matching 11 bases. Germline-derived CDR1 and CDR2 are DFQATT and SNEGSKA (reference sequence). The CDR3 totals 15 residues. With 3 bases clipped from V and 2 bases from J, the junction kept 6 bases outside the gene matches. In DNA, the CDR3 is TGCAGTGCTAGGCTAGCGGGAGGCCAAACCTACGAGCAGTACTTC. Amino acid sequence: CSARLAGGQTYEQYF.

This clonotype appeared many times. The chain couples TRBV6-2 or TRBV6-3 to TRBJ1-2, with TRBD1 matching 9 bases. Germline V CDR1 and CDR2: MNHEY, SVGEGT. Unmatched junction bases numbered 21, after V lost 8 bases and J lost 2 bases. This CDR3 has 19 residues. The CDR3 nucleotides read TGTGCCAGCCTTTCGTGGGTCCTGGGACAGGGCCTTCGGAACTATGGCTACACCTTC. Translated: CASLSWVLGQGLRNYGYTF.

This clonotype was found many times. This chain connects TRBV11-2 to TRBJ2-1, with 14 positions matching TRBD2. V shed 5 bases, J shed 9 bases, and the junction held 6 bases outside the gene matches. CDR3 length equals 15 residues. Germline CDR1 is SGHAT and CDR2 is FQNNGV. CDR3 loop: CASSPPGLAGVEQFF. Written as DNA, the CDR3 is TGTGCCAGCAGCCCCCCGGGACTAGCGGGAGTTGAGCAGTTCTTC.

In its sample, this clonotype was seen many times. This rearrangement joins TRBV20-1 to TRBJ2-1; D uncertain. The germline gives CDR1 DFQATT, CDR2 SNEGSKA (reference sequence). This CDR3 spans 13 amino acids. V was cut by 3 bases and J by 7 bases, with 13 bases left in between. For the CDR3, the DNA is TGCAGTGCTAGTCAAGGGATGTTAAATGAGCAGTTCTTC. Amino acids: CSASQGMLNEQFF.

Ten or more counts support this clonotype. The chain recombines TRBV28 with TRBJ1-2; D is undetermined. The CDR3 length is 14 residues. CDR1 is MDHEN, CDR2 SYDVKM, per germline. V was trimmed by 9 bases and J by 4 bases, leaving 18 bases between them. CDR3 DNA sequence: TGTGCCAGTACCCCTGACGGGCAGCGCTATGGCTACACCTTC. Its protein product is CASTPDGQRYGYTF.

The chain links TRBV20-1 to TRBJ2-3; D may be TRBD2 (6 bases). CDR3 length: 14 residues. The germline V gene encodes CDR1 DFQATT and CDR2 SNEGSKA (reference sequence). Deletions cut 5 bases from V and 0 bases from J, with 12 bases between. CDR3 loop: CSAGDFTSTDTQYF. The CDR3 nucleotides are TGCAGTGCTGGGGACTTCACTAGCACAGATACGCAGTATTTT.

The V gene is TRBV20-1, the J gene TRBJ2-1; TRBD1 matches 9 bases. CDR3 length equals 13 residues. Per the germline V gene, CDR1 is DFQATT and CDR2 is SNEGSKA (reference sequence). V lost 6 bases, J lost 3 bases, and 3 bases stayed unmatched. The CDR3 loop reads CSAGQGNYNEQFF. The CDR3 DNA reads as TGCAGTGCGGGACAGGGAAACTACAATGAGCAGTTCTTC.

The chain combines TRBV7-9 with TRBJ2-5; D is ambiguous. CDR1 and CDR2 from the germline V gene are SEHNR and FQNEAQ (reference sequence). This CDR3 contains 15 residues. Trimming removed 5 bases from V and 5 bases from J, with 18 bases in between. In nucleotides, the CDR3 is TGTGCCAGCAGCCCGCGGACGTCTGAGTGGGAGACCCAGTACTTC. This translates into CASSPRTSEWETQYF.

This chain connects TRBV6-2 or TRBV6-3 to TRBJ2-3; possibly TRBD1 or TRBD2 for D (6 bases each). Trimming stripped 10 bases from V and 3 bases from J, with 23 bases between. In germline, CDR1 is MNHEY, CDR2 SVGEGT. This CDR3 has 16 amino acids. The CDR3 region is CAIYPGANKTTDTQYF. DNA for the CDR3: TGTGCCATATACCCGGGGGCGAATAAGACGACAGATACGCAGTATTTT.

Many counts were recorded for this clonotype. The J gene is TRBJ1-2, the V gene TRBV28; 9 bases map to TRBD1. This CDR3 comprises 15 residues. With 2 bases clipped from V and 4 bases from J, the junction kept 5 bases outside the gene matches. The V gene's germline CDR1 is MDHEN and CDR2 SYDVKM. CDR3 region: CASSLPGTGLYGYTF. For the CDR3, the DNA is TGTGCCAGCAGTTTACCCGGGACAGGGCTCTATGGCTACACCTTC.

The sample holds a few counts of this clonotype. V is TRBV28 and J is TRBJ2-4; TRBD2 is a possible D gene (6 bases). Trimming took off 6 bases at V and 0 bases at J, with 15 bases between the two ends. CDR3 length: 16 residues. Germline V lookup: CDR1 MDHEN, CDR2 SYDVKM. CDR3: CASSLGAGLAKNIQYF. CDR3 DNA: TGTGCCAGCAGCTTAGGCGCGGGGCTAGCCAAAAACATTCAGTACTTC.

Of note for this clonotype: This clone may be a read error of a much larger clone one base away. The CDR3: CASSATIGLAGPYEQYF. In DNA form, the CDR3 reads TGTGCCAGCAGTGCAACCATCGGACTAGCGGGACCCTACGAGCAGTACTTC. This chain links TRBV12-3 or TRBV12-4 with TRBJ2-7; TRBD2 matches 12 bases. The CDR3 is 17 residues long. V was pared by 5 bases and J by 2 bases, with 10 bases of the junction left unmatched.

The chain joins TRBV20-1 to TRBJ2-7, with 11 bases fitting TRBD1. The J segment lost 7 bases and the V segment lost 6 bases, leaving 11 bases of the junction unmatched. CDR1 is DFQATT, CDR2 SNEGSKA, per germline (reference sequence). This CDR3 comprises 14 residues. In DNA form, the CDR3 reads TGCAGTGCACGGGACAGGGGGGGACCTTTGGAGCAGTACTTC. Its protein product is CSARDRGGPLEQYF.

This clonotype was seen at least ten times. V usage is TRBV5-1 and J usage is TRBJ2-3, with D hard to call. Trimming removed 0 bases at V and 5 bases at J, with 7 bases between. Germline CDR1 is SGHRS and CDR2 is YFSETQ. The CDR3 contains 13 residues. The CDR3 is CASSLAVGDTQYF. CDR3 DNA: TGCGCCAGCAGCTTGGCCGTGGGAGATACGCAGTATTTT.

This clonotype was seen ten or more times. The gene calls are TRBV5-1 and TRBJ2-1, with 7 bases matching TRBD2. CDR3 length: 14 amino acids. Germline loops: CDR1 SGHRS, CDR2 YFSETQ. Trimming at V came to 0 bases and at J to 7 bases, leaving 4 bases not matched to a gene. The CDR3, as DNA: TGCGCCAGCAGCTTGGTTTGGGGGGGGAATGAGCAGTTCTTC. It codes for CASSLVWGGNEQFF. Full variable domain (missing parts from reference TRBV5-1 and TRBJ2-1): KAGVTQTPRYLIKTRGQQVTLSCSPISGHRSVSWYQQTPGQGLQFLFEYFSETQRNKGNFPGRFSGRQFSNSRSEMNVSTLELGDSALYLCASSLVWGGNEQFFGPGTRLTVL.

This clonotype was counted at least ten times. Mismatch with germline at one junction end may stem from a read error. Written as DNA, the CDR3 is TGTGCCAGCAGCTTGGAATGGAGGACTAGCTCGGGAGAGGCCCAGTACTTC. Amino acid sequence: CASSLEWRTSSGEAQYF. This rearrangement joins TRBV5-5 to TRBJ2-5; 8 bases agree with TRBD2. CDR1 SGHKS and CDR2 YYEKEE come from the germline V gene (reference sequence). The CDR3 sequence is 17 residues long.

This clonotype was counted a few times. The rearrangement links TRBV28 to TRBJ1-1; D is unresolved. Germline V lookup: CDR1 MDHEN, CDR2 SYDVKM. The CDR3 runs to 13 residues. Trimming stripped 7 bases from V and 1 base from J, with 10 bases between. The CDR3 nucleotides are TGTGCCAGCACCTTTTTATCGAACACTGAAGCTTTCTTT. This codes for CASTFLSNTEAFF.

This clonotype has ten or more counts. The chain links TRBV2 to TRBJ2-3; the D gene is possibly TRBD1 (5 bases). This CDR3 is 14 amino acids long. Germline-derived CDR1 and CDR2 are SNHLY and FYNNEI. V was shortened by 4 bases and J by 0 bases, with 8 bases between the two germline ends. The CDR3: CASSVGVSTDTQYF. The CDR3 nucleotides are TGTGCCAGCAGTGTAGGGGTTAGCACAGATACGCAGTATTTT.

The CDR3 here is CSASPGLAGYEQYF. The CDR3 nucleotides read TGCAGTGCTTCCCCGGGACTAGCAGGCTACGAGCAGTACTTC. The rearrangement uses TRBV20-1 and TRBJ2-7, with 9 bases fitting TRBD2. The V gene's germline CDR1 is DFQATT and CDR2 SNEGSKA (reference sequence). The CDR3 consists of 14 residues. V trimming: 5 bases; J trimming: 3 bases; junction bases outside the gene matches: 8.